This TCR beta chain appears in the sequencing data of a study of Ad26.COV2.S vaccination and SARS-CoV-2 variants. About the study: Donor was one of the participants in the Ad26.COV2.S arm of the COV1001 trial.

The junction had 8 bases not matched to a gene; V was cut back by 6 bases and J by 3 bases. The CDR3 contains 15 residues. CDR1 and CDR2 from the germline V gene are ENHRY and SYGVKD. Treatment specified: roughly 18 received Ad26.COV2.S at low or high dose, single or two shots; about 5 received placebo; per-sample allocation not given. All samples were drawn on day 63, counting from the first vaccine or placebo injection. Profiled with immunoSEQ multiplex PCR; TCRdb holds only in-frame clones, not every one. In the table there are some 300,000 clones, approximately 86% of which are singletons. Sequences were derived from peripheral blood, sampled in a trial of Ad26.COV2.S vaccine versus placebo. V and J are TRBV10-3 and TRBJ2-7; TRBD1 aligns across 10 bases. This TCR was recovered from a person between 18 and 59 years old who received the Ad26.COV2.S COVID-19 vaccine or a placebo. The DNA for the CDR3 is TGTGCCATCAGAACGGACAGGGGGGGTTTCTACGAGCAGTACTTC. It translates to CAIRTDRGGFYEQYF.